One T cell receptor (beta chain) is described in this entry. This specimen comes from a study of T cell changes during pregnancy in multiple sclerosis. Sequencing used immunoSEQ multiplex PCR; TCRdb keeps in-frame clones, though not all of them. The top ten clones hold 3% to 4.5% of a sample with more than 55,000 clones, around 90% of them seen once. Unmatched junction bases numbered 5, after V lost 3 bases and J lost 7 bases. Germline V gene lookup returns CDR1 SGHNT and CDR2 YENEEA. This CDR3 comprises 14 residues. The clonotype comes from a female donor in good health, enrolled as a control in a pregnancy study. The rearrangement joins TRBV11-3 to TRBJ2-1; 8 positions agree with TRBD1. Sample: peripheral blood, taken after pregnancy. CDR3 in DNA: TGTGCCAGCAGCTTGGACAGGGTGAGGAATGAGCAGTTCTTC. Translated: CASSLDRVRNEQFF.